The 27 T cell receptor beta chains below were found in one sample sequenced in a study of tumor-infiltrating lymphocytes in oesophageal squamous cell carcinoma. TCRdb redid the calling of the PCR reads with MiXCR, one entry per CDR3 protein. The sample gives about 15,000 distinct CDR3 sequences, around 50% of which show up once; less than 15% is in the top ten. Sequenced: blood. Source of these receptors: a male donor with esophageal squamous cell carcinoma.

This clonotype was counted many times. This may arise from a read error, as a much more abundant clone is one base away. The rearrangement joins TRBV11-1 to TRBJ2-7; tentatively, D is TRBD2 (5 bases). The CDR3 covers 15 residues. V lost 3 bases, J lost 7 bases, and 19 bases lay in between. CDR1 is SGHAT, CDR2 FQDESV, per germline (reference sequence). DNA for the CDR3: TGTGCCAGCAGCTTCGGGGTACTGTCCTACAATGAGCAGTACTTC. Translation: CASSFGVLSYNEQYF.

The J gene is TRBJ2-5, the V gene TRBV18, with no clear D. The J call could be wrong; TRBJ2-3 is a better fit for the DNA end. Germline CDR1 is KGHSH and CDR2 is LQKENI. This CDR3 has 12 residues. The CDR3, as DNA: TGTGCCAGCTCACCCCGGGCGGATACGCAGTATTTT. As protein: CASSPRADTQYF.

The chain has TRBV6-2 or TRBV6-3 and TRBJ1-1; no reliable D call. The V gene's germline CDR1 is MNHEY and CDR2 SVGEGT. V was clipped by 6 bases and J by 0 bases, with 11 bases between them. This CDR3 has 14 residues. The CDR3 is CASSLFFMNTEAFF. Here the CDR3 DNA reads TGTGCCAGCAGCCTTTTTTTTATGAACACTGAAGCTTTCTTT.

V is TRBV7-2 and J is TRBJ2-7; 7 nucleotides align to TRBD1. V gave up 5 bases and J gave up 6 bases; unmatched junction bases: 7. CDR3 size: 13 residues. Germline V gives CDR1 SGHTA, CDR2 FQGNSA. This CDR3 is CASSPGQALEQYF. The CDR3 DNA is TGTGCCAGCAGCCCCGGACAGGCTCTCGAGCAGTACTTC.

This CDR3 reads CVTGVQETQFF. In DNA form, the CDR3 reads TGTGTCACAGGGGTTCAAGAGACCCAGTTCTTC. The chain recombines TRBV7-6 with TRBJ2-3, with 7 bases fitting TRBD1. Judging by the DNA end, TRBJ2-1 fits better; the J call may be wrong. This CDR3 is built from 11 residues. The germline V gene has CDR1 SGHVS and CDR2 FNYEAQ.

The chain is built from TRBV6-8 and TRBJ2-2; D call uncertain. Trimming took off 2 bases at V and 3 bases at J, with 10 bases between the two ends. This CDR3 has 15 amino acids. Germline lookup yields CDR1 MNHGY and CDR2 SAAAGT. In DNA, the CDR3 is TGTGCCAGCAGTTACGCGCTGACCTACACCGGGGAGCTGTTTTTT. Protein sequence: CASSYALTYTGELFF.

The CDR3 reads CASTLQGSYGYTF. The CDR3 coding sequence is TGTGCCAGCACCCTACAGGGAAGCTATGGCTACACCTTC. The rearrangement links TRBV7-2 to TRBJ1-2; perhaps TRBD1 as D (6 bases). Germline V gene lookup returns CDR1 SGHTA and CDR2 FQGNSA. The CDR3 length is 13 residues. V was shortened by 7 bases and J by 4 bases, with 13 bases between the two germline ends.

CDR3 sequence: CASSLVAGVSYEQYF. The DNA for the CDR3 is TGTGCCAGCAGCTTAGTAGCGGGAGTCTCCTACGAGCAGTACTTC. The J gene is TRBJ2-5, the V gene TRBV7-9; 9 bases are a match to TRBD2. The J call may be in error: the DNA end matches TRBJ2-7 better. CDR1 is SEHNR, CDR2 FQNEAQ, per germline (reference sequence). The CDR3 extends over 15 amino acids.

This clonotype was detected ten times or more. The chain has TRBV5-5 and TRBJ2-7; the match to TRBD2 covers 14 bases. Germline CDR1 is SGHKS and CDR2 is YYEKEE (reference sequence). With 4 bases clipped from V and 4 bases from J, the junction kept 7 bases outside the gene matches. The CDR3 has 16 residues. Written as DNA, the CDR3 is TGTGCCAGCAGCGTGGGACTAGCGGGAGCCTTGTACGAGCAGTACTTC. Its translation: CASSVGLAGALYEQYF.

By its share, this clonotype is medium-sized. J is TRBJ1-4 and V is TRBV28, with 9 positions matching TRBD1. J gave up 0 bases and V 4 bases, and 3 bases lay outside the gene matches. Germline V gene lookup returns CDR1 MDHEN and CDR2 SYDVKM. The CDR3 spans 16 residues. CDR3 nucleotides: TGTGCCAGCAGTTCCTGGGACAGGGCAACTAATGAAAAACTGTTTTTT. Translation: CASSSWDRATNEKLFF.

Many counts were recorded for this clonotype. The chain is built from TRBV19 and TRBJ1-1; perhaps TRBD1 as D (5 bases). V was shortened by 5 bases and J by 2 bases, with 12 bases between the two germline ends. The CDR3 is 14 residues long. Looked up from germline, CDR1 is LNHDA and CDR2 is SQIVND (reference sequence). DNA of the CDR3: TGTGCCAGTAGTGGGGCCGGACATAACACTGAAGCTTTCTTT. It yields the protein CASSGAGHNTEAFF.

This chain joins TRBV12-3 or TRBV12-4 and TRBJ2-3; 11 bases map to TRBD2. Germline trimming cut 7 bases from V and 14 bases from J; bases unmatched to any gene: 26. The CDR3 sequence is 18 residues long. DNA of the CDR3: TGTGCCAGCACTCCCGAGATAGCGGGGGGGTCCCACACCGGGGAGCTGTATTTT. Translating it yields CASTPEIAGGSHTGELYF.

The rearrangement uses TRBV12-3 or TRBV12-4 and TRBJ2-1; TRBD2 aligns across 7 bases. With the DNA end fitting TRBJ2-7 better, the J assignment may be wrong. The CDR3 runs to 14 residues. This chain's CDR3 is CASSLGGRGYEQYF. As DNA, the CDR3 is TGTGCCAGCAGTTTAGGAGGGAGGGGCTACGAGCAGTACTTC.

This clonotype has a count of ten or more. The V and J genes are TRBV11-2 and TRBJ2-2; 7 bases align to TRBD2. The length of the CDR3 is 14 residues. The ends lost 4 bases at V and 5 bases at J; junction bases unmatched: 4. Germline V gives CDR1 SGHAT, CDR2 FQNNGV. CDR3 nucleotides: TGTGCCAGCAGCTGGTACGGGGGGACCGGGGAGCTGTTTTTT. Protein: CASSWYGGTGELFF.

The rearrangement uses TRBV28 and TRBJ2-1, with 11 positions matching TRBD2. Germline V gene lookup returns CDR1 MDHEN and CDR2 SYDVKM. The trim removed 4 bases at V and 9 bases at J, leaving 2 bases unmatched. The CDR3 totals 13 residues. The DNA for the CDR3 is TGTGCCAGCAGTTGGGGGACTAGCGGTGAGCAGTTCTTC. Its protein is CASSWGTSGEQFF.

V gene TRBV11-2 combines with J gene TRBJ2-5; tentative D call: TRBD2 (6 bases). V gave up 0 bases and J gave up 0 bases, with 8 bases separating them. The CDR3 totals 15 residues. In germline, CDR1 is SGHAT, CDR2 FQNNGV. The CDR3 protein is CASSLDRGYQETQYF. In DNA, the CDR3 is TGTGCCAGCAGCTTAGATCGGGGGTACCAAGAGACCCAGTACTTC.

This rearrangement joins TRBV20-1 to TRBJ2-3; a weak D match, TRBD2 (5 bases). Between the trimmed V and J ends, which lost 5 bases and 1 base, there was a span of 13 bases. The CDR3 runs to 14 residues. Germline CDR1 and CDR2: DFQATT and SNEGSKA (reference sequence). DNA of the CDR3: TGCAGTGCTCAGCGGACTCGGGGCACAGATACGCAGTATTTT. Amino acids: CSAQRTRGTDTQYF.

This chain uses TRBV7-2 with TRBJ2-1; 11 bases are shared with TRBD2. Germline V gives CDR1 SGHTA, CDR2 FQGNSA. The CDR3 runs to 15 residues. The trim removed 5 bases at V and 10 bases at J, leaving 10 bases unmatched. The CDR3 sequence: CASSRLAGGGWEQFF. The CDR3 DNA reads TGTGCCAGCAGCCGGCTAGCGGGAGGTGGCTGGGAGCAGTTCTTC.

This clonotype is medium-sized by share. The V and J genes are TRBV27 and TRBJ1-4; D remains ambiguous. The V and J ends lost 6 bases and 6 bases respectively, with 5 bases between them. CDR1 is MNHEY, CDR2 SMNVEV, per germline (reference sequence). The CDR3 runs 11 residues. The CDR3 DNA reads TGTGCCAGCAGGTCGGATGAAAAACTGTTTTTT. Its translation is CASRSDEKLFF.

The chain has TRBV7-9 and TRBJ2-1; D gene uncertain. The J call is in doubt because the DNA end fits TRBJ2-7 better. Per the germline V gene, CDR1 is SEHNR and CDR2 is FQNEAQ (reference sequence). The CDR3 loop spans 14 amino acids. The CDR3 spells CASSLNDSNNEQYF. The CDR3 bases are TGTGCCAGCAGCTTGAACGACTCAAACAATGAGCAGTACTTC.

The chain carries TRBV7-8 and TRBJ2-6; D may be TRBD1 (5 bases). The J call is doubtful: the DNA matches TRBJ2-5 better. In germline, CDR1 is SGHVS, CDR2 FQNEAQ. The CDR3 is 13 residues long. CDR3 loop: CASSLDRGETQYF. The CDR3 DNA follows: TGTGCCAGCAGCTTAGATAGGGGAGAGACCCAGTACTTC.

The CDR3 sequence: CASSPQGAWQYF. In DNA form, the CDR3 reads TGTGCCAGCAGCCCACAGGGGGCTTGGCAGTACTTC. The rearrangement links TRBV7-2 to TRBJ2-3; 9 positions agree with TRBD1. The J call is in doubt because the DNA end fits TRBJ2-7 better. This CDR3 contains 12 residues. Germline CDR1 is SGHTA and CDR2 is FQGNSA.

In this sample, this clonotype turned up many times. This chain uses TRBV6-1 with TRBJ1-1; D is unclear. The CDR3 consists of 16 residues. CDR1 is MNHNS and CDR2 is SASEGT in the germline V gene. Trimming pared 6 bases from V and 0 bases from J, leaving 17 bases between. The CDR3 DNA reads TGTGCCAGCAGAACTCGTCTTGGAACCATGAACACTGAAGCTTTCTTT. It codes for CASRTRLGTMNTEAFF.

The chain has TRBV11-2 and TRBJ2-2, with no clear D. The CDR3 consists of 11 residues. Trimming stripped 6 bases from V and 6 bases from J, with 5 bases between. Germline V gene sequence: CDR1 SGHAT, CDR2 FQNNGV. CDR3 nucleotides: TGTGCCAGCAGTCAGTCCGGGGAGCTGTTTTTT. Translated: CASSQSGELFF.

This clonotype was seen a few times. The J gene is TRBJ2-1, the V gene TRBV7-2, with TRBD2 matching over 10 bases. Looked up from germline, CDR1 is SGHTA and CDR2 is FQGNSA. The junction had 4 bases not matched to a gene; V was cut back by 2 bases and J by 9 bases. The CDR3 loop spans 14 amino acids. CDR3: CASSLLAGVGEQFF. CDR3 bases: TGTGCCAGCAGCTTACTAGCGGGAGTGGGTGAGCAGTTCTTC.

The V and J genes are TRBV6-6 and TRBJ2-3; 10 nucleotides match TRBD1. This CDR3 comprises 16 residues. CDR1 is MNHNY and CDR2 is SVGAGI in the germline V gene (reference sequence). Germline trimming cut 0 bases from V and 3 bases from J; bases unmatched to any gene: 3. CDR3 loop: CASSYSWTGGTDTQYF. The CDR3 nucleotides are TGTGCCAGCAGTTACTCATGGACAGGGGGTACAGATACGCAGTATTTT.

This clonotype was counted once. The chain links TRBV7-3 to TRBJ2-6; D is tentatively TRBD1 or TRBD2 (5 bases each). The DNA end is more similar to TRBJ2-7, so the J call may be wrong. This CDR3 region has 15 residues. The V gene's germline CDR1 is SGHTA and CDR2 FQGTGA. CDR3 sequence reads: CASSLTWDGAREQYF. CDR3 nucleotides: TGTGCCAGCAGCTTAACCTGGGACGGGGCAAGGGAGCAGTACTTC.